Shown below are 21 T cell receptor beta chains from a single sample sequenced in a study of blood T cell repertoires in COVID-19. Measured with immunoSEQ multiplex PCR; TCRdb has only the in-frame clones, and not every one. This table has approximately 70,000 clones, 65% to 80% appearing once. Sequencing was carried out using peripheral blood. The receptors come from a woman aged 50 to 60 with acute or convalescent COVID-19.

This chain joins TRBV24-1 and TRBJ2-1, with TRBD2 identical over 7 bases. V gave up 4 bases and J gave up 2 bases; unmatched junction bases: 10. This CDR3 spans 17 amino acids. Per germline, CDR1 KGHDR and CDR2 SFDVKD. The CDR3 is CATSDATAGSPYNEQFF. The CDR3 DNA follows: TGTGCCACCAGTGACGCCACAGCGGGATCCCCCTACAATGAGCAGTTCTTC.

The chain couples TRBV15 to TRBJ1-2, with TRBD1 matching over 10 bases. The CDR3 has 13 amino acids. The V gene's germline CDR1 is LNHNV and CDR2 YYDKDF (reference sequence). With 8 bases clipped from V and 4 bases from J, the junction kept 4 bases outside the gene matches. The CDR3, as DNA: TGTGCCACCGGGACAGGGGTATCCTATGGCTACACCTTC. Its protein product is CATGTGVSYGYTF.

This chain connects TRBV5-1 to TRBJ2-1, with 9 nucleotides matching TRBD2. The germline gives CDR1 SGHRS, CDR2 YFSETQ. The CDR3 totals 16 residues. Trimming cost V 4 bases and J 4 bases; bases outside gene matches: 9. CDR3 DNA sequence: TGCGCCAGCAGCCCACCGGGACTAGCTATGTACAATGAGCAGTTCTTC. It codes for CASSPPGLAMYNEQFF.

The chain carries TRBV4-2 and TRBJ2-1; tentatively, D is TRBD2 (5 bases). Trimming took 3 bases from V and 4 from J, leaving 16 bases between them. Germline CDR1 and CDR2: LGHNA and YNFKEQ. CDR3 length: 16 amino acids. The CDR3 here is CASSQRQRGDYNEQFF. In DNA form, the CDR3 reads TGTGCCAGCAGCCAGCGGCAACGGGGAGATTACAATGAGCAGTTCTTC.

The V call is TRBV19, the J call TRBJ1-1; 8 nucleotides line up with TRBD1. Germline trimming cut 6 bases from V and 1 base from J; bases unmatched to any gene: 7. CDR3 size: 15 residues. Germline assignment: CDR1 LNHDA and CDR2 SQIVND (reference sequence). The CDR3 sequence is CASRPSTGGNTEAFF. CDR3 nucleotides: TGTGCCAGTAGGCCAAGCACAGGGGGGAACACTGAAGCTTTCTTT.

The V and J genes are TRBV4-1 and TRBJ1-5, with 9 positions matching TRBD1. V shed 1 base, J shed 5 bases, and the junction held 6 bases outside the gene matches. Germline CDR1 is MGHRA and CDR2 is YSYEKL. The CDR3 sequence is 16 residues long. The CDR3 DNA sequence: TGCGCCAGCAGCCAAGCACTGGGACAGGGCTATCAGCCCCAGCATTTT. It is translated as CASSQALGQGYQPQHF.

The V gene is TRBV7-8, the J gene TRBJ2-7, with TRBD1 matching over 7 bases. V dropped 5 bases and J dropped 2; count of bases not matched to a gene: 12. Germline CDR1 SGHVS, CDR2 FQNEAQ. The CDR3 has 16 residues. For the CDR3, the DNA is TGTGCCAGCAGCCGACTCGGGACAGCATCAACCTACGAGCAGTACTTC. Translating gives CASSRLGTASTYEQYF.

The chain combines TRBV5-5 with TRBJ2-1; D is uncertain. Trimming shortened V by 0 bases and J by 9 bases, and 10 bases separated the two germline ends. The CDR3 covers 13 residues. Per germline, CDR1 SGHKS and CDR2 YYEKEE (reference sequence). CDR3 protein: CASSLGALPEQFF. The CDR3 DNA sequence: TGTGCCAGCAGCTTGGGAGCTTTACCTGAGCAGTTCTTC.

The chain combines TRBV11-2 with TRBJ1-2; 9 nucleotides match TRBD1. The CDR3 has 17 amino acids. The V segment lost 0 bases and the J segment 1 base; nucleotides outside the gene matches: 6. CDR1 SGHAT and CDR2 FQNNGV come from the germline V gene. The CDR3 nucleotides read TGTGCCAGCAGCTTAGATACGGGGACAGGGCATAACTATGGCTACACCTTC. Amino acids: CASSLDTGTGHNYGYTF.

The chain carries TRBV7-3 and TRBJ1-2; 8 bases are shared with TRBD1. Losses at the gene ends were 4 bases for V and 11 bases for J; bases not matched to a gene: 12. Germline V gene data show CDR1 as SGHTA and CDR2 as FQGTGA. This CDR3 region has 14 residues. CDR3 sequence: CASSSTGTGGEYTF. The CDR3 nucleotides read TGTGCCAGCAGCTCAACCGGGACAGGTGGCGAGTACACCTTC.

The genes are TRBV10-1 and TRBJ2-3; 7 nucleotides line up with TRBD1. The CDR3 has 13 amino acids. Trimming took 5 bases from V and 11 from J; bases not matched to a gene: 10. Germline values: CDR1 WNHNN, CDR2 SYGVQD (reference sequence). The CDR3 DNA reads TGCGCCAGCAGTCTAGACCCGGGACAGATGCAGTATTTT. Protein sequence: CASSLDPGQMQYF.

The chain couples TRBV18 to TRBJ1-4, with D possibly matching TRBD1 (5 bases). V lost 5 bases and J 11 bases, leaving 18 bases between the germline ends. Germline loops: CDR1 KGHSH, CDR2 LQKENI. This CDR3 contains 14 residues. The CDR3 protein is CASSTRDDRGKLFF. CDR3 DNA sequence: TGTGCCAGCTCAACGAGGGACGATCGGGGGAAACTGTTTTTT.

The CDR3 DNA follows: TGTGCCAGCAGCTCCGGACAGGGCCACCTCTATGGCTACACCTTC. Amino acids: CASSSGQGHLYGYTF. The chain couples TRBV28 to TRBJ1-2; 8 bases align to TRBD1. The CDR3 contains 15 residues. V gave up 6 bases and J gave up 4 bases; unmatched junction bases: 10. Germline V gene data show CDR1 as MDHEN and CDR2 as SYDVKM.

This rearrangement joins TRBV6-5 to TRBJ2-7, with TRBD1 matching 8 bases. After removal of 5 bases from V and 1 base from J, the junction contained 4 bases not matched to a gene. Germline loops: CDR1 MNHEY, CDR2 SVGAGI. The CDR3 extends over 14 amino acids. The DNA of the CDR3 is TGTGCCAGCAGTAGGGGGACAGGATCCTACGAGCAGTACTTC. Translation: CASSRGTGSYEQYF.

This chain joins TRBV3-1 (or the pseudogene TRBV3-2) and TRBJ2-4; D perhaps matches TRBD2 (6 bases). There are 14 residues in the CDR3. Trimming removed 2 bases at V and 8 bases at J, with 13 bases between. Germline values: CDR1 LGHDT, CDR2 YNNKEL (reference sequence). The CDR3 loop is CASSQPTSRDIQYF. In DNA, the CDR3 is TGTGCCAGCAGCCAACCGACTAGTCGGGACATTCAGTACTTC.

Comment on this clone: The same CDR3 is also encoded by other DNA sequences in this sample. The CDR3 bases are TGCGCCAGCAGTGAGGTGGGCTCCCCCAGAACACAGTATTTT. Translated, it gives CASSEVGSPRTQYF. The rearrangement joins TRBV10-2 to TRBJ2-3; no firm D call. This CDR3 comprises 14 residues. V gave up 2 bases and J gave up 12 bases, with 18 bases separating them. CDR1 and CDR2 from the germline V gene are WSHSY and SAAADI.

V gene TRBV15 combines with J gene TRBJ2-7; 7 bases match TRBD2. Germline loops: CDR1 LNHNV, CDR2 YYDKDF (reference sequence). This CDR3 contains 14 residues. Trimming at V came to 3 bases and at J to 3 bases, leaving 5 bases not matched to a gene. The CDR3 here is CATSSLPGGYEQYF. The CDR3 DNA reads as TGTGCCACCAGCAGCCTGCCGGGGGGCTACGAGCAGTACTTC.

The chain carries TRBV6-1 and TRBJ1-1; no clear D. The V gene's germline CDR1 is MNHNS and CDR2 SASEGT. Deletions cut 2 bases from V and 2 bases from J, with 6 bases between. The CDR3 is 13 residues long. The CDR3 DNA sequence: TGTGCCAGCAGTGAAATAGAAAACACTGAAGCTTTCTTT. Its translation is CASSEIENTEAFF.

The gene calls are TRBV30 and TRBJ1-1; D gene uncertain. V was trimmed by 4 bases and J by 1 base, leaving 10 bases between them. The CDR3 has 13 residues. The germline V gene has CDR1 GTSNPN and CDR2 SVGIG (reference sequence). The CDR3 region is CAWNEVSNTEAFF. The CDR3 region has the DNA TGTGCCTGGAATGAGGTATCGAACACTGAAGCTTTCTTT. The whole variable domain, remainder taken from reference TRBV30 and TRBJ1-1, is SQTIHQWPATLVQPVGSPLSLECTVEGTSNPNLYWYRQAAGRGLQLLFYSVGIGQISSEVPQNLSASRPQDRQFILSSKKLLLSDSGFYLCAWNEVSNTEAFFGQGTRLTVV.

V and J are TRBV11-2 and TRBJ1-4; D unclear. The V and J ends lost 0 bases and 8 bases respectively, with 7 bases between them. From germline, CDR1 is SGHAT and CDR2 FQNNGV. The CDR3 has 13 amino acids. The CDR3 DNA reads TGTGCCAGCAGCTTAGATCGTATGGAAAAACTGTTTTTT. This codes for CASSLDRMEKLFF.

This clone occurred once. The rearrangement joins TRBV19 to TRBJ2-1; D is unresolved. The V gene's germline CDR1 is LNHDA and CDR2 SQIVND (reference sequence). V lost 4 bases to trimming and J lost 1 base, with 23 bases between them. This CDR3 has 19 residues. The CDR3 DNA reads as TGTGCCAGTAGTACCCCGTCAAACGTAAGGAGCCTATCCTACAATGAGCAGTTCTTC. The encoded protein is CASSTPSNVRSLSYNEQFF.